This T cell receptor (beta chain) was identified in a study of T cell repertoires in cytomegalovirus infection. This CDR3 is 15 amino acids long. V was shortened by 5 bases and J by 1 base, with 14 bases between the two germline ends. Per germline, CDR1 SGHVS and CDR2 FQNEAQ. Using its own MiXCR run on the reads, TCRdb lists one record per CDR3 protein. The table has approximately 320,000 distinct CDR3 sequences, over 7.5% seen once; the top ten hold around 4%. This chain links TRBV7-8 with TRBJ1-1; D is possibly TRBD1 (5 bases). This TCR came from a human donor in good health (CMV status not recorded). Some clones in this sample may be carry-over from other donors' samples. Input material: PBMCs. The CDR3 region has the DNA TGTGCCAGCAGCCTATACCAGGGTTCGAACACTGAAGCTTTCTTT. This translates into CASSLYQGSNTEAFF.